This T cell receptor (beta chain) was observed in a study of blood T cell repertoires in COVID-19. Across the study: COVID-19 samples, acute and convalescent, were from the United States, Italy and Spain.

TCRdb keeps only in-frame clones here, not all; method: immunoSEQ multiplex PCR. The repertoire has 90,000 to 120,000 clones, approximately 80% of them found once; the top ten carry about 4.3%. This TCR was recovered from a man in his 70s with acute or convalescent COVID-19. Sequencing was performed on peripheral blood.

In DNA, the CDR3 is TGTGCCAGCAGTCTGACTAGCGGGGGGGCAGGTGAGCAGTTCTTC. Translated, it gives CASSLTSGGAGEQFF. The chain has TRBV6-2 or TRBV6-3 and TRBJ2-1; 14 positions agree with TRBD2. V lost 5 bases to trimming and J lost 9 bases; unmatched junction nucleotides: 6. The CDR3 totals 15 residues. CDR1 is MNHEY, CDR2 SVGEGT, per germline.